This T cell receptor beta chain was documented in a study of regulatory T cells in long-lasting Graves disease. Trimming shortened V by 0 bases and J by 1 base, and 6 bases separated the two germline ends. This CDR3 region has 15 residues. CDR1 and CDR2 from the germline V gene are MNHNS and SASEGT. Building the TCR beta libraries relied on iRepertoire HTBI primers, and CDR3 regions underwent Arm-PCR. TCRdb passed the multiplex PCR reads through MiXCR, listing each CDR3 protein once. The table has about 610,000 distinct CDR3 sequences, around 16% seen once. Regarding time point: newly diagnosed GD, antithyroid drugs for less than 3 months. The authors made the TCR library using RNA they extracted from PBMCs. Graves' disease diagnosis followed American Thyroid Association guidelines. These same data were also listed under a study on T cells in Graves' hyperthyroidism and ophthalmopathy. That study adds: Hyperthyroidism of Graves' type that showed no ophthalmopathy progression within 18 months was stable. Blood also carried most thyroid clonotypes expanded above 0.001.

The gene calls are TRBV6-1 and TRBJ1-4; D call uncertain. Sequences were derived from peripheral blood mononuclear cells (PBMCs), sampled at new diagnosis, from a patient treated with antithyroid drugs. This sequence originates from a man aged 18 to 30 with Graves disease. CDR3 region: CASSEAPGTNEKLFF. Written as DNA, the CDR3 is TGTGCCAGCAGTGAAGCGCCCGGAACTAATGAAAAACTGTTTTTT.